This T cell receptor beta chain was sequenced during a study of early T cells in non-severe SARS-CoV-2 infection (dated by TCRdb to about 2021). As for the study more broadly: TCR sequencing used bulk RNA from unsorted whole blood, so alpha and beta chains could not be paired.

V is cut back by 3 bases and J by 1 base, with 9 bases in the junction unmatched. From cysteine to phenylalanine, the CDR3 is 18 amino acids long. Here the CDR3 DNA is all that survives: 54 bases in frame from base 1. From a lookup of the germline V gene (reference sequence), CDR1 and CDR2 are LGHDT and YNNKEL. As concerns this clonotype: Its cognate antigen has yet to be identified. Base qualities are not recorded, but no much larger clone differs from it by a single base.

Study-level results and caveats: Matching against VDJdb was skewed toward anti-spike CD8 responses, likely underestimated virus-specific expansions, and missed private and CD4 specificities.

Set within a cohort of healthcare workers in London, UK, this nested case-control study involved weekly PCR testing of nasopharyngeal swabs along with blood sampling. Between 23 and 31 March 2020, the week of the UK lockdown, healthcare workers were enrolled and then followed up weekly for as long as 16 weeks. The method was 5' RACE. The reads were generated on a NextSeq 500. To correct for sequencing error and PCR bias, the TCR library protocol tagged individual cDNA molecules with unique molecular identifiers. TCR alpha and beta chains were both sequenced, and the abundances of alpha and beta sequences in each sample were closely correlated with each other. On the authors' methods: V gene, J gene and CDR3 annotation of TCR sequences was performed with Decombinator V4. TCRs were defined as expanded if a significant change between any two time points was detected under a Poisson model with p below 0.0001. TCR abundances were normalised to the total number of TCRs sequenced per sample and expressed as counts per million. MAIT TCRs were defined by TRAV1-2 paired with TRAJ12, TRAJ20 or TRAJ33, and iNKT TCRs by TRAV10 paired with TRAJ18. VDJdb, accessed on 1 November 2021, was searched for TCRs annotated for CMV, EBV and SARS-CoV-2, and TCRs annotated for more than one antigen were excluded. Clones were called with MiXCR by TCRdb after fastp trimmed the public reads at Q25, and only in-frame beta chains were retained. Each entry is one CDR3 protein sequence, shown with its most common DNA and genes. V and J calls and clone size were set by TCRdb, not the authors. The table for this sample lists approximately 70,000 distinct CDR3 sequences; approximately 12% of them were counted only once. The leading ten clones occupy less than 20% of the sample.

Recombination linked TRBV3-1 to TRBJ2-1; a stretch of 10 junction bases matches TRBD2. Sample: whole blood, taken at baseline. The sequence came from an adult who was a healthcare worker with PCR-confirmed SARS-CoV-2 infection or an uninfected control (not recorded which). The donor label of this sample is uncertain. CDR3 loop: CASSHLIAGGGSYNEQFF. The DNA reads as follows: TGTGCCAGCAGCCATCTTATAGCGGGAGGAGGATCCTACAATGAGCAGTTCTTC.